This T cell receptor beta chain was sequenced in a study of CD8+CD57+ T cells in acquired aplastic anemia. The CDR3 is 15 amino acids. From germline, CDR1 is SGHTS and CDR2 YDEGEE. V lost 6 bases and J lost 7; bases outside the gene matches: 12. Before being chosen for sequencing, patients had shown CD8+CD57+ cell expansion by flow cytometry. This clonotype was counted ten times or more. Genomic DNA served as template for TCR beta VDJ and CDR3 profiling. TCRdb independently ran MiXCR on the reads; one entry per CDR3 protein. The sample has approximately 220,000 distinct CDR3 sequences, less than 60% seen once; the top ten hold around 20%.

This chain uses TRBV5-8 with TRBJ2-1, with 8 bases lining up with TRBD1. Sequenced input: sorted CD4+, CD8+, or CD8+CD57+ T cells (not recorded which) from PBMCs. The sequence came from a human donor with aplastic anemia. CDR3 residues: CASTLKQGDANEQFF. The DNA of the CDR3 is TGTGCCAGCACCCTCAAACAGGGGGATGCGAATGAGCAGTTCTTC.